Listed below are T cell receptor beta chains from one sample, sequenced in a study of early T cells in non-severe SARS-CoV-2 infection. TCRdb redid the calling of the 5' RACE reads with MiXCR, one entry per CDR3 protein. Of 65,000 to 90,000 distinct CDR3 sequences in the sample, roughly 12% are singletons; the top ten hold about 6%. Sequencing was done on a sample of whole blood. These receptors originate from an adult who was a healthcare worker with PCR-confirmed SARS-CoV-2 infection or an uninfected control (not recorded which). Each CDR3 is given with its conserved first and last residue. A D gene is named only where the DNA matches it firmly. Size is omitted from some rows. Given values are once, few, many or a class for expanded clones.

TRBJ2-3,many,-,TRBV27,CASSFGGTDTQYF,TGTGCCAGCAGTTTCGGAGGCACAGATACGCAGTATTTT
TRBJ2-1,-,-,TRBV5-1,CASSLAGSPEGQFF,TGCGCCAGCAGCTTGGCAGGGAGCCCCGAGGGGCAGTTCTTC
TRBJ2-7,many,-,TRBV2,CASSGDGDQGF,TGTGCCAGCAGTGGAGACGGGGACCAGGGATTC
TRBJ2-5,few,-,TRBV29-1,CSAGETQYF,TGCAGCGCGGGGGAGACCCAGTACTTC
TRBJ1-5,many,-,TRBV4-2,CASSRMGDSNQPQHF,TGTGCCAGCAGCCGGATGGGGGATAGCAATCAGCCCCAGCATTTT
TRBJ2-7,-,-,TRBV11-3,CASSLALDRGLAGEQYF,TGTGCCAGCAGCTTAGCCTTGGACAGGGGACTAGCTGGCGAGCAGTACTTC
TRBJ2-5,few,-,TRBV29-1,CSVEEPDIQETQYF,TGCAGCGTTGAAGAGCCGGATATCCAAGAGACCCAGTACTTC
TRBJ1-6,few,-,TRBV4-3,CASSQDLQGGSPLHF,TGCGCCAGCAGCCAAGATTTACAGGGAGGTTCACCCCTCCACTTT
TRBJ1-2,few,-,TRBV6-2/TRBV6-3,CASSYSKSAGRGAGYGYTF,TGTGCCAGCAGTTACTCGAAGAGCGCTGGCAGGGGCGCCGGCTATGGCTACACCTTC
TRBJ1-1,few,-,TRBV12-3/TRBV12-4,CASSLDWNTEAFF,TGTGCCAGCAGTTTGGACTGGAACACTGAAGCTTTCTTT
TRBJ2-2,-,-,TRBV20-1,CSARRAQGGTGELFF,TGCAGTGCTAGAAGGGCACAGGGAGGCACCGGGGAGCTGTTTTTT
TRBJ2-7,many,-,TRBV6-5,CASSLGPLYEQYF,TGTGCCAGCAGCCTGGGACCGCTTTACGAGCAGTACTTC